The 13 T cell receptor beta chains in this list originate from one sample, sequenced in a study of OX40 agonist ivuxolimab in advanced cancers. Libraries were prepared by immunoSEQ multiplex PCR; TCRdb keeps only in-frame clonotypes and omits some of them. Of about 110,000 clones listed, about nine tenths are singletons. The sequencing here drew on CD4+ or CD8+ T cells sorted from blood, taken in a trial of the OX40 agonist ivuxolimab. The origin of the receptors is an adult with an advanced solid tumor such as melanoma, head and neck, liver or kidney cancer.

This sequence joins TRBV11-2 and TRBJ2-3; possible D gene TRBD1, 7 bases. V was cut by 5 bases and J by 4 bases, with 10 bases left in between. This CDR3 region has 13 residues. Germline loops: CDR1 SGHAT, CDR2 FQNNGV. The CDR3 loop reads CASSQGGADTQYF. As DNA, the CDR3 is TGTGCCAGCAGCCAGGGGGGTGCAGATACGCAGTATTTT.

This rearrangement joins TRBV27 to TRBJ1-2; 7 bases agree with TRBD1. J lost 4 bases, V lost 7 bases, and 15 bases had no gene match. CDR3 length: 16 residues. Germline V lookup: CDR1 MNHEY, CDR2 SMNVEV (reference sequence). The CDR3, as DNA: TGTGCCAGCACTCCTCTCCAGGGGGGGAAGCTCTATGGCTACACCTTC. Translating it yields CASTPLQGGKLYGYTF.

The J gene is TRBJ2-1, the V gene TRBV5-4, with 12 bases aligning to TRBD2. Germline CDR1 SGHNT, CDR2 YYREEE (reference sequence). This CDR3 has 15 residues. V was pared by 5 bases and J by 5 bases, with 5 bases of the junction left unmatched. The DNA of the CDR3 is TGTGCCAGCAGGCCCCTAGCGGGGGGGGACAATGAGCAGTTCTTC. This gives the protein CASRPLAGGDNEQFF. Full variable domain (rest looked up from reference TRBV5-4 and TRBJ2-1): ETGVTQSPTHLIKTRGQQVTLRCSSQSGHNTVSWYQQALGQGPQFIFQYYREEENGRGNFPPRFSGLQFPNYSSELNVNALELDDSALYLCASRPLAGGDNEQFFGPGTRLTVL.

V gene TRBV6-1 combines with J gene TRBJ1-4; 9 nucleotides match TRBD1. J lost 5 bases, V lost 4 bases, and 11 bases had no gene match. Germline V CDR1 and CDR2: MNHNS, SASEGT. The CDR3 extends over 17 amino acids. The CDR3 loop reads CASSAKRGGTGNEKLFF. The DNA of the CDR3 is TGTGCCAGCAGTGCGAAGCGGGGGGGGACAGGGAATGAAAAACTGTTTTTT.

The chain has TRBV6-5 and TRBJ1-3, with D uncertain. The CDR3 is made up of 14 amino acids. V was clipped by 7 bases and J by 7 bases, with 17 bases between them. Looked up from germline, CDR1 is MNHEY and CDR2 is SVGAGI. In nucleotides, the CDR3 is TGTGCCAGCACCAGAGGACCCGGTATGAACACCATATATTTT. Translated: CASTRGPGMNTIYF.

A single count supports this clone. The chain couples TRBV7-8 to TRBJ1-6, with 7 bases aligning to TRBD1. With 1 base clipped from V and 2 bases from J, the junction kept 5 bases outside the gene matches. CDR1 is SGHVS and CDR2 is FQNEAQ in the germline V gene. The CDR3 spans 17 residues. In DNA, the CDR3 is TGTGCCAGCAGCTTAGTGGCAGGGGGAACCTATAATTCACCCCTCCACTTT. This encodes CASSLVAGGTYNSPLHF.

This clone has only one observation. V is TRBV21-1 and J is TRBJ1-6; the table assigns TRBD1, which was not confirmed against the DNA. TRBV21-1 is a recognized pseudogene. The CDR3 is made up of 16 amino acids. The CDR3 DNA sequence: TGTGCCAGCAGCAAAGGAGTTCAGGGGGTAAGTTCACCCCTCCACTTT. Translation: CASSKGVQGVSSPLHF.

This chain uses TRBV4-1 with TRBJ2-5; D is uncertain. Trimming removed 0 bases from V and 8 bases from J, with 10 bases in between. The germline gives CDR1 MGHRA, CDR2 YSYEKL. The CDR3 covers 13 residues. The CDR3 is CASSQDEGRTQYF. As DNA, the CDR3 is TGCGCCAGCAGCCAAGATGAAGGCCGTACCCAGTACTTC.

The rearrangement uses TRBV7-9 and TRBJ2-3; 13 bases are shared with TRBD2. The trim removed 11 bases at V and 1 base at J, leaving 3 bases unmatched. Germline assignment: CDR1 SEHNR and CDR2 FQNEAQ (reference sequence). The CDR3 contains 14 residues. The CDR3 sequence: CALGLAGGTDTQYF. The CDR3 bases are TGTGCCTTAGGACTAGCGGGGGGCACAGATACGCAGTATTTT.

The chain employs TRBV9 and TRBJ2-7; perhaps TRBD1 as D (6 bases). CDR3 length: 15 amino acids. Germline V gene sequence: CDR1 SGDLS, CDR2 YYNGEE. V lost 0 bases and J 0 bases, leaving 10 bases between the germline ends. The CDR3 reads CASSVGQGTSYEQYF. For the CDR3, the DNA is TGTGCCAGCAGCGTAGGCCAGGGGACCTCCTACGAGCAGTACTTC.

The chain carries TRBV30 and TRBJ1-4; D gene uncertain. Trimming shortened V by 8 bases and J by 8 bases, and 18 bases separated the two germline ends. Germline V gives CDR1 GTSNPN, CDR2 SVGIG (reference sequence). The CDR3 runs to 13 residues. This chain's CDR3 is CARKGTLGEKLFF. The CDR3 coding sequence is TGTGCCCGGAAGGGCACACTGGGGGAAAAACTGTTTTTT.

The V call is TRBV5-4, the J call TRBJ2-1; 8 nucleotides match TRBD2. The CDR3 has 17 residues. CDR1 and CDR2 (germline): SGHNT, YYREEE (reference sequence). The junction had 12 bases not matched to a gene; V was cut back by 4 bases and J by 3 bases. The CDR3 sequence: CASSGKGGTRFYNEQFF. Written as DNA, the CDR3 is TGTGCCAGCAGCGGAAAAGGCGGGACTAGGTTCTACAATGAGCAGTTCTTC.

The chain couples TRBV7-2 to TRBJ2-2; TRBD2 matches 7 bases. With V trimmed by 4 bases and J by 8 bases, 13 bases remained unmatched. CDR3 size: 16 residues. CDR1 is SGHTA and CDR2 is FQGNSA in the germline V gene. The CDR3 loop is CASSSQGLIVPGELFF. In DNA, the CDR3 is TGTGCCAGCAGCTCTCAGGGACTAATAGTACCTGGGGAGCTGTTTTTT.